The 25 T cell receptor beta chains reported below all come from one sample, sequenced in a study of T cells after yellow fever vaccination. Each CDR3 protein is one row after TCRdb ran MiXCR on the 5' RACE reads. The repertoire holds over 45,000 distinct CDR3 sequences, with roughly 6.9% as singletons. The source material was CD8+ T cells sorted from PBMCs, sampled on the day of the first yellow fever vaccination. The receptors were sampled from a man aged 18 to 29 who received the YFV17D yellow fever vaccine.

The sample holds a few counts of this clonotype. The chain joins TRBV5-1 to TRBJ2-7; TRBD1 might be the D (5 bases). The germline V gene encodes CDR1 SGHRS and CDR2 YFSETQ. Trimming cost V 0 bases and J 3 bases, with 7 bases left between them. The CDR3 has 13 residues. CDR3 sequence (DNA): TGCGCCAGCAGCTTGGTAAGGGGCTACGAGCAGTACTTC. This sequence encodes CASSLVRGYEQYF.

The table lists this clonotype with many counts. This chain links TRBV28 with TRBJ2-7; maybe TRBD1 (5 bases). The V end lost 6 bases, the J end lost 4 bases, and 22 bases lay between the germline ends. Per germline, CDR1 MDHEN and CDR2 SYDVKM. This CDR3 comprises 16 residues. The CDR3 DNA reads as TGTGCCAGCAGCCCAGAACTCCTAGACAGTCCTTACGAGCAGTACGTC. Amino acid sequence: CASSPELLDSPYEQYV.

This chain uses TRBV5-1 with TRBJ2-3; D is possibly TRBD2 (5 bases). CDR1 is SGHRS, CDR2 YFSETQ, per germline. Trimming took off 1 base at V and 0 bases at J, with 12 bases between the two ends. The CDR3 has 16 residues. The CDR3 spells CASSLRGYSSTDTQYF. DNA of the CDR3: TGCGCCAGCAGCTTGCGGGGATACTCCAGCACAGATACGCAGTATTTT.

The rearrangement uses TRBV6-5 and TRBJ1-5; TRBD1 is a possible D gene (6 bases). CDR3 length: 12 amino acids. CDR1 MNHEY and CDR2 SVGAGI come from the germline V gene. V lost 8 bases and J lost 3, with 8 bases in between. The CDR3 sequence: CASGGANQPQHF. The CDR3 coding sequence is TGTGCCAGCGGGGGGGCCAATCAGCCCCAGCATTTT.

The DNA of the CDR3 is TGTGCCACCAGCAGAAGACTAGGGTACTACGAGCAGTACGTC. Translated: CATSRRLGYYEQYV. The chain combines TRBV15 with TRBJ2-7, with TRBD2 as a possible D gene (6 bases). CDR1 and CDR2 (germline): LNHNV, YYDKDF (reference sequence). The V end lost 2 bases, the J end lost 3 bases, and 11 bases lay between the germline ends. The length of the CDR3 is 14 residues.

This clonotype turned up a few times. The rearrangement links TRBV4-1 to TRBJ2-7; the D is unclear. This CDR3 region has 13 residues. The germline V gene encodes CDR1 MGHRA and CDR2 YSYEKL. V was cut by 0 bases and J by 2 bases, with 5 bases left in between. The CDR3 nucleotides are TGCGCCAGCAGCCAAGAAGGTCCCTACGAGCAGTACTTC. It is translated as CASSQEGPYEQYF.

This clonotype was detected ten times or more. The V gene is TRBV28, the J gene TRBJ2-7, with D maybe TRBD2 (7 bases). The CDR3 loop spans 15 amino acids. Trimming removed 2 bases at V and 2 bases at J, with 13 bases between. Per germline, CDR1 MDHEN and CDR2 SYDVKM. CDR3 DNA sequence: TGTGCCAGCAGTTTACCAGGGGAGGGCGCCTACGAGCAGTACTTC. Amino acids: CASSLPGEGAYEQYF. The full variable domain, with the rest looked up from reference TRBV28 and TRBJ2-7, is DVKVTQSSRYLVKRTGEKVFLECVQDMDHENMFWYRQDPGLGLRLIYFSYDVKMKEKGDIPEGYSVSREKKERFSLILESASTNQTSMYLCASSLPGEGAYEQYFGPGTRLTVT.

The chain uses TRBV28 and TRBJ2-1; 8 nucleotides line up with TRBD2. CDR1 MDHEN and CDR2 SYDVKM come from the germline V gene. This CDR3 is built from 19 residues. The J segment lost 9 bases and the V segment lost 5 bases, leaving 24 bases of the junction unmatched. The CDR3 DNA is TGTGCCAGCAGTCCGCCAACTAGCGGTGGGCCCCAAATAGATGGTGAGCAGTTCTTC. Amino acids: CASSPPTSGGPQIDGEQFF.

This clonotype was detected ten times or more. V usage is TRBV7-9 and J usage is TRBJ2-3, with 7 bases fitting TRBD1. The CDR3 runs 16 residues. Germline V gene sequence: CDR1 SEHNR, CDR2 FQNEAQ (reference sequence). The V and J ends lost 5 bases and 2 bases, in that order; junction bases with no gene match: 10. As DNA, the CDR3 is TGTGCCAGCAGCCCCAGAGGACAGGTGACCACAGATACGCAGTATTTT. This translates into CASSPRGQVTTDTQYF.

This clonotype came up a few times. V and J are TRBV7-9 and TRBJ2-5; 7 nucleotides agree with TRBD1. Germline assignment: CDR1 SEHNR and CDR2 FQNEAQ (reference sequence). The CDR3 runs 15 residues. With 5 bases clipped from V and 7 bases from J, the junction kept 13 bases outside the gene matches. The CDR3 sequence: CASSPTDRPAWTQYF. For the CDR3, the DNA is TGTGCCAGCAGCCCTACGGACAGGCCGGCATGGACCCAGTACTTC.

In this sample, this clonotype turned up many times. The chain carries TRBV6-2 or TRBV6-3 and TRBJ2-3; D call uncertain. The CDR3 contains 11 residues. The V gene's germline CDR1 is MNHEY and CDR2 SVGEGT. V lost 0 bases and J lost 8, with 3 bases in between. The CDR3 coding sequence is TGTGCCAGCAGTTACTCGAGTACGCAGTATTTT. The encoded protein is CASSYSSTQYF.

This clonotype showed up many times. This chain joins TRBV6-1 and TRBJ2-1; D ambiguous. V was pared by 2 bases and J by 5 bases, with 4 bases between. Germline V gene lookup returns CDR1 MNHNS and CDR2 SASEGT. The CDR3 spans 12 residues. The CDR3 DNA follows: TGTGCCAGCAGTGAATCCAACAATGAGCAGTTCTTC. Translated, it gives CASSESNNEQFF.

The rearrangement links TRBV7-9 to TRBJ1-4; D remains unclear. The V end was cut by 1 base, the J end by 7 bases, with 10 bases between. This CDR3 spans 14 amino acids. Germline V gene sequence: CDR1 SEHNR, CDR2 FQNEAQ (reference sequence). The CDR3 is CASSLDVNVEKLFF. The CDR3 region has the DNA TGTGCCAGCAGCTTAGACGTAAACGTTGAAAAACTGTTTTTT.

The rearrangement joins TRBV7-9 to TRBJ1-1; possible D gene TRBD1, 5 bases. CDR3 length: 12 amino acids. V was shortened by 5 bases and J by 6 bases, with 10 bases between the two germline ends. The germline V gene encodes CDR1 SEHNR and CDR2 FQNEAQ (reference sequence). As DNA, the CDR3 is TGTGCCAGCAGCCCAATGGGGCCTGAAGCTTTCTTT. Protein product: CASSPMGPEAFF.

This clonotype has at least ten counts. This rearrangement joins TRBV7-3 to TRBJ2-5; D not certain. The ends were cut back, 2 bases at V and 5 bases at J, with 15 bases in the middle. The CDR3 contains 15 residues. Per the germline V gene, CDR1 is SGHTA and CDR2 is FQGTGA. This chain's CDR3 is CASSLRTDPLETQYF. Written as DNA, the CDR3 is TGTGCCAGCAGCTTACGAACGGACCCCTTGGAGACCCAGTACTTC.

This rearrangement joins TRBV27 to TRBJ2-5, with 9 nucleotides matching TRBD1. Looked up from germline, CDR1 is MNHEY and CDR2 is SMNVEV (reference sequence). The junction had 18 bases not matched to a gene; V was cut back by 2 bases and J by 8 bases. CDR3 size: 18 residues. CDR3 nucleotide sequence: TGTGCCAGCAGTTTAGAGGGACTCGGGACAGGGCCCCTGAATACCCAGTACTTC. This encodes CASSLEGLGTGPLNTQYF.

This clonotype was counted many times. This sequence joins TRBV20-1 and TRBJ2-3; D gene ambiguous. Looked up from germline, CDR1 is DFQATT and CDR2 is SNEGSKA (reference sequence). Trimming removed 8 bases at V and 3 bases at J, with 15 bases between. This CDR3 has 13 residues. The CDR3 DNA reads as TGCAGTTTACGACCCGGTGATACAGATACGCAGTATTTT. Amino acids: CSLRPGDTDTQYF.

This clonotype appeared a few times. The chain carries TRBV7-2 and TRBJ1-5, with 8 bases aligning to TRBD1. This CDR3 is 16 amino acids long. Germline loops: CDR1 SGHTA, CDR2 FQGNSA. V trimming: 5 bases; J trimming: 5 bases; junction bases outside the gene matches: 11. CDR3 sequence (DNA): TGTGCCAGCAGCCCGCTACAGGGGGGGCCCTATCAGCCCCAGCATTTT. Protein sequence: CASSPLQGGPYQPQHF.

This clonotype showed up many times. V gene TRBV10-2 combines with J gene TRBJ2-1; D gene ambiguous. V was pared by 7 bases and J by 0 bases, with 13 bases between. The germline V gene has CDR1 WSHSY and CDR2 SAAADI. This CDR3 is 15 amino acids long. For the CDR3, the DNA is TGCGCCAGCAAAATTGGAGAAAGCTCCTACAATGAGCAGTTCTTC. Its protein product is CASKIGESSYNEQFF.

This clonotype was found a few times. The chain couples TRBV7-9 to TRBJ1-1; a possible D gene is TRBD1 (5 bases). CDR1 SEHNR and CDR2 FQNEAQ come from the germline V gene (reference sequence). Trimming removed 2 bases from V and 1 base from J, with 8 bases in between. The CDR3 loop spans 14 amino acids. The CDR3 DNA follows: TGTGCCAGCAGCTTACTTGGGGGGAACACTGAAGCTTTCTTT. This sequence encodes CASSLLGGNTEAFF.

This clonotype was picked up a small number of times. The chain joins TRBV4-1 to TRBJ1-5, with a possible D match to TRBD1 (5 bases). Germline V gene sequence: CDR1 MGHRA, CDR2 YSYEKL. With 5 bases removed from V and 4 bases from J, the gap between germline ends came to 12 bases. This CDR3 region has 14 residues. CDR3 nucleotides: TGCGCCAGCAGCTACGGGCAGGGTAATCAGCCCCAGCATTTT. It yields the protein CASSYGQGNQPQHF.

This clonotype was seen at least ten times. The chain carries TRBV10-3 and TRBJ2-7; weak D call: TRBD2 (5 bases). This CDR3 comprises 11 residues. V shed 9 bases and J shed 0 bases, with 6 bases lying between them. Germline CDR1 is ENHRY and CDR2 is SYGVKD. CDR3 in amino acids: CAIGSSYEQYF. In DNA, the CDR3 is TGTGCCATTGGGAGCTCCTACGAGCAGTACTTC.

There are many counts of this clonotype. V usage is TRBV29-1 and J usage is TRBJ1-1; D might be TRBD1 (5 bases). CDR1 SQVTM and CDR2 ANQGSEA come from the germline V gene. This CDR3 is 12 amino acids long. Trimming pared 6 bases from V and 6 bases from J, leaving 14 bases between. The CDR3 reads CSVNAGGSEAFF. CDR3 bases: TGCAGCGTGAACGCGGGGGGATCTGAAGCTTTCTTT.

The rearrangement links TRBV30 to TRBJ2-3; D remains ambiguous. Germline CDR1 and CDR2: GTSNPN and SVGIG (reference sequence). Trimming removed 0 bases at V and 0 bases at J, with 4 bases between. This CDR3 contains 13 residues. CDR3 nucleotides: TGTGCCTGGAGTGTTGGTAGCACAGATACGCAGTATTTT. It codes for CAWSVGSTDTQYF. Full variable domain (remainder filled in from reference TRBV30 and TRBJ2-3): SQTIHQWPATLVQPVGSPLSLECTVEGTSNPNLYWYRQAAGRGLQLLFYSVGIGQISSEVPQNLSASRPQDRQFILSSKKLLLSDSGFYLCAWSVGSTDTQYFGPGTRLTVL.

The gene calls are TRBV6-5 and TRBJ2-7; 8 positions match TRBD2. Trimming cost V 3 bases and J 6 bases; bases outside gene matches: 13. Germline V lookup: CDR1 MNHEY, CDR2 SVGAGI. CDR3 size: 16 residues. CDR3: CASSYRAGVLLGEQYF. CDR3 nucleotide sequence: TGTGCCAGCAGTTATCGAGCGGGGGTCCTCCTGGGCGAGCAGTACTTC.